The 29 T cell receptor beta chains given below trace back to one sample, sequenced in a study of low-dose radiotherapy and immunotherapy resistance in tumors. Alpha and beta chains were covered, as first-strand cDNA relied on TRAV- and TRBV-specific primers. A constant-region primer paired with the V-primer adapter amplified TCRs over about 20 PCR cycles. TCRdb fed the reads into MiXCR, producing one record per CDR3 protein. The sample yields 60,000 to 75,000 distinct CDR3 sequences, more than 20% seen once. Time point here: before trial treatment. Sequenced here: PBMCs, sampled before treatment. Source of these receptors: a male donor with rectosigmoid adenocarcinoma.

As for this clonotype: A read error likely explains this, since a far larger clone differs by one base. The chain carries TRBV7-3 and TRBJ2-1; a weak D match, TRBD2 (6 bases). Germline V gene data show CDR1 as SGHTA and CDR2 as FQGTGA. The CDR3 loop spans 15 amino acids. CDR3 region: CGSSLTPGAYNEQFF. CDR3 DNA: TGTGGCAGCAGCTTAACCCCGGGGGCCTACAATGAGCAGTTCTTC.

This clonotype was observed many times. V is TRBV19 and J is TRBJ1-5; no reliable D call. This CDR3 has 12 amino acids. The germline V and J ends were trimmed by 3 bases and 6 bases, with 6 bases remaining between them. CDR1 LNHDA and CDR2 SQIVND come from the germline V gene (reference sequence). The DNA for the CDR3 is TGTGCCAGTAGTATTGGTTTTCAGCCCCAGCATTTT. The encoded protein is CASSIGFQPQHF.

This clonotype was seen ten or more times. The V gene is TRBV24-1, the J gene TRBJ2-6; D unclear. The CDR3 totals 17 residues. CDR1 KGHDR and CDR2 SFDVKD come from the germline V gene. V lost 9 bases and J lost 1, with 18 bases in between. CDR3 sequence: CATGNGEGISGANVLTF. For the CDR3, the DNA is TGTGCCACCGGGAATGGAGAAGGGATATCTGGGGCCAACGTCCTGACTTTC.

This clonotype was picked up a small number of times. V is TRBV11-3 and J is TRBJ2-7; 10 bases line up with TRBD2. Germline CDR1 and CDR2: SGHNT and YENEEA. V lost 6 bases and J lost 3; bases outside the gene matches: 11. CDR3 length equals 16 residues. The CDR3 DNA is TGTGCCAGCAGTTTAACTAGCGGGACGCCTGTCTACGAGCAGTACTTC. Translating gives CASSLTSGTPVYEQYF.

This clonotype was seen many times. The genes are TRBV29-1 and TRBJ1-1; D possibly corresponds to TRBD1 (5 bases). Germline assignment: CDR1 SQVTM and CDR2 ANQGSEA. The germline V and J ends were trimmed by 1 base and 11 bases, with 17 bases remaining between them. This CDR3 has 13 amino acids. CDR3 sequence (DNA): TGCAGCGTTGAAGGTCTTTTTCAGGGTAGGGCTTTCTTT. It yields the protein CSVEGLFQGRAFF. Variable domain in full (rest from reference TRBV29-1 and TRBJ1-1): SAVISQKPSRDICQRGTSLTIQCQVDSQVTMMFWYRQQPGQSLTLIATANQGSEATYESGFVIDKFPISRPNLTFSTLTVSNMSPEDSSIYLCSVEGLFQGRAFFGQGTRLTVV.

The gene calls are TRBV6-2 or TRBV6-3 and TRBJ1-1; no reliable D call. The germline gives CDR1 MNHEY, CDR2 SVGEGT. V lost 4 bases, J lost 4 bases, and 13 bases lay in between. This CDR3 spans 14 amino acids. DNA of the CDR3: TGTGCCAGCAGTTTGGGAGGGTGGGCCACTGAAGCTTTCTTT. It translates to CASSLGGWATEAFF.

The V call is TRBV28, the J call TRBJ2-7; D may match TRBD1 or TRBD2 (6 bases each). V was shortened by 1 base and J by 5 bases, with 27 bases between the two germline ends. The CDR3 spans 19 residues. Per the germline V gene, CDR1 is MDHEN and CDR2 is SYDVKM. For the CDR3, the DNA is TGTGCCAGCAGTTTATACCTGCCCCCAATTGGGGGGCGCGGGGACGAGCAGTACTTC. Protein sequence: CASSLYLPPIGGRGDEQYF.

This clonotype was counted at least ten times. V and J are TRBV6-2 or TRBV6-3 and TRBJ2-7; tentatively, D is TRBD1 (6 bases). Germline V gives CDR1 MNHEY, CDR2 SVGEGT. The V end was cut by 7 bases, the J end by 8 bases, with 15 bases between. The CDR3 covers 12 residues. CDR3: CASTTTDRQQYF. CDR3 sequence (DNA): TGTGCCAGCACCACCACCGACAGGCAGCAGTACTTC.

This clonotype was counted many times. The chain links TRBV10-3 to TRBJ2-4; no clear D gene. Trimming removed 6 bases at V and 0 bases at J, with 12 bases between. Germline V lookup: CDR1 ENHRY, CDR2 SYGVKD. This CDR3 has 15 residues. The CDR3 coding sequence is TGTGCCATCAGGCCGACACCGCTAGCCAAAAACATTCAGTACTTC. This sequence encodes CAIRPTPLAKNIQYF.

The chain recombines TRBV12-3 or TRBV12-4 with TRBJ2-7, with D possibly TRBD1 on 6 matching bases. The CDR3 loop spans 14 amino acids. Trimming removed 2 bases at V and 3 bases at J, with 11 bases between. CDR3 region: CASSLTQGHYEQYF. The CDR3 DNA reads as TGTGCCAGCAGTTTAACGCAGGGACACTACGAGCAGTACTTC.

This clonotype was recorded many times. CDR3 in amino acids: CASSIGLGSSPLHF. The CDR3 bases are TGTGCCAGTAGTATCGGCCTGGGGAGTTCACCCCTCCACTTT. This sequence joins TRBV19 and TRBJ1-6; D not resolved. The CDR3 has 14 amino acids. V lost 3 bases and J 9 bases, leaving 12 bases between the germline ends. Germline CDR1 is LNHDA and CDR2 is SQIVND (reference sequence).

The J gene is TRBJ2-7, the V gene TRBV4-2, with 9 bases identical to TRBD2. The CDR3 totals 16 residues. With 0 bases clipped from V and 9 bases from J, the junction kept 12 bases outside the gene matches. The germline V gene encodes CDR1 LGHNA and CDR2 YNFKEQ. CDR3 in DNA: TGTGCCAGCAGCCAAGATGTGACTAGCGGAACACTCACGCAGTACTTC. Amino acids: CASSQDVTSGTLTQYF.

This clonotype was counted at least ten times. This rearrangement joins TRBV28 to TRBJ2-1, with TRBD1 matching over 7 bases. Germline lookup yields CDR1 MDHEN and CDR2 SYDVKM. The ends lost 2 bases at V and 7 bases at J; junction bases unmatched: 8. The CDR3 length is 15 residues. CDR3 region: CASSLTQGVLNEQFF. CDR3 bases: TGTGCCAGCAGTTTAACCCAGGGGGTATTAAATGAGCAGTTCTTC.

For this clonotype: A single base is all that separates this from a far larger clone, so a read error is likely. This chain links TRBV11-2 with TRBJ2-1; TRBD2 agrees at 11 bases. The J call may be faulty, since TRBJ2-5 better matches the DNA end. Germline V lookup: CDR1 SGHAT, CDR2 FQNNGV. This CDR3 contains 16 residues. CDR3 bases: TGTACCAGCAGCTTAGATTTAGCGGGGGGGCAAAAGACCCAGTACTTC. Amino acid sequence: CTSSLDLAGGQKTQYF.

In this sample, this clonotype turned up once. The chain uses TRBV10-3 and TRBJ2-1; possibly TRBD1 or TRBD2 for D (5 bases each). The CDR3 is 16 amino acids. V was clipped by 2 bases and J by 0 bases, with 11 bases between them. In germline, CDR1 is ENHRY, CDR2 SYGVKD. The CDR3: CAISEGDGLSYNEQFF. In DNA form, the CDR3 reads TGTGCCATCAGTGAGGGGGACGGCCTCTCCTACAATGAGCAGTTCTTC.

This clonotype occurred many times. The V call is TRBV28, the J call TRBJ2-7; TRBD1 matches at 7 bases. Germline loops: CDR1 MDHEN, CDR2 SYDVKM. The junction had 12 bases not matched to a gene; V was cut back by 6 bases and J by 7 bases. This CDR3 has 14 amino acids. The CDR3 region is CASSTQSPGGEQYF. Written as DNA, the CDR3 is TGTGCCAGCAGCACCCAATCCCCAGGGGGAGAGCAGTACTTC.

The rearrangement uses TRBV20-1 and TRBJ2-1, with TRBD1 identical over 12 bases. The CDR3 consists of 15 residues. CDR1 and CDR2 (germline): DFQATT, SNEGSKA (reference sequence). Germline trimming cut 5 bases from V and 5 bases from J; bases unmatched to any gene: 7. CDR3 bases: TGCAGTGCTTTCCCGGGACAGGGGGCCCACAATGAGCAGTTCTTC. Translating it yields CSAFPGQGAHNEQFF.

This clonotype was seen repeatedly, ten times or more. The chain joins TRBV5-1 to TRBJ1-1; D unresolved. Germline lookup yields CDR1 SGHRS and CDR2 YFSETQ. V lost 2 bases, J lost 2 bases, and 16 bases lay in between. The CDR3 consists of 16 residues. CDR3 region: CASSFSSGLVNTEAFF. The CDR3 bases are TGCGCCAGCAGCTTTTCCTCCGGACTGGTAAACACTGAAGCTTTCTTT.

This clonotype was recorded at least ten times. This chain connects TRBV4-3 to TRBJ2-1; 7 nucleotides agree with TRBD2. Per germline, CDR1 LGHNA and CDR2 YSLEER. The CDR3 has 17 residues. V lost 4 bases, J lost 1 base, and 10 bases stayed unmatched. Here the CDR3 reads CASSLVWLGLSYNEQFF. The CDR3 DNA follows: TGCGCCAGCAGCCTGGTCTGGTTGGGACTATCCTACAATGAGCAGTTCTTC.

The sample holds many counts of this clonotype. The chain has TRBV7-2 and TRBJ2-7; D gene unclear. This CDR3 has 15 residues. Between the trimmed V and J ends, which lost 5 bases and 4 bases, there was a span of 18 bases. Germline loops: CDR1 SGHTA, CDR2 FQGNSA. The CDR3 DNA reads TGTGCCAGCAGCAAGGGAACGGCTCAGTTTTACGAGCAGTACTTC. It translates to CASSKGTAQFYEQYF.

Regarding this clonotype: Since a far larger clone is one base different, this is likely a read error. This rearrangement joins TRBV25-1 to TRBJ2-7, with D hard to call. Per germline, CDR1 MGHDK and CDR2 SYGVNS. V lost 4 bases and J 7 bases, leaving 11 bases between the germline ends. This CDR3 is 12 amino acids long. The CDR3 loop reads CASSAEAAEQYF. CDR3 DNA sequence: TGTGCCAGCAGTGCTGAGGCGGCTGAGCAGTACTTC.

This clonotype has a count of ten or more. The V call is TRBV20-1, the J call TRBJ1-3, with D unresolved. Trimming pared 1 base from V and 0 bases from J, leaving 7 bases between. Germline CDR1 and CDR2: DFQATT and SNEGSKA (reference sequence). The length of the CDR3 is 14 residues. The chain's CDR3 is CSARGPLSGNTIYF. Here the CDR3 DNA reads TGCAGTGCTAGAGGACCGCTCTCTGGAAACACCATATATTTT.

This clonotype was seen repeatedly, ten times or more. This rearrangement joins TRBV28 to TRBJ1-4, with D possibly TRBD1 on 5 matching bases. The CDR3 length is 13 residues. Germline-derived CDR1 and CDR2 are MDHEN and SYDVKM. Trimming removed 8 bases from V and 5 bases from J, with 12 bases in between. The CDR3 bases are TGTGCCAGCGAAAGGGACGTAAATGAAAAACTGTTTTTT. It yields the protein CASERDVNEKLFF.

About this clonotype itself: A read error is the likely source, as a far larger clone sits one nucleotide away. The CDR3, as DNA: TGTGCCAGCAGCTCGACATGGCTTCGAGAGCAGTTCTTC. This encodes CASSSTWLREQFF. The rearrangement links TRBV6-2 or TRBV6-3 to TRBJ2-5; D is ambiguous. The assigned J gene may be wrong: the sequence end matches TRBJ2-1 better. Germline V lookup: CDR1 MNHEY, CDR2 SVGEGT. The length of the CDR3 is 13 residues.

The CDR3 loop reads CASTPGQGFSPLHF. CDR3 DNA sequence: TGTGCCAGCACTCCGGGACAGGGCTTTTCACCCCTCCACTTT. This chain connects TRBV12-3 or TRBV12-4 to TRBJ1-6; 9 nucleotides match TRBD1. V was clipped by 7 bases and J by 9 bases; unmatched bases: 7. CDR3 size: 14 residues.

Regarding this clonotype: This likely traces to a read error, being one base from a far larger clone. The chain is built from TRBV13 and TRBJ2-1; the D call may be TRBD1 or TRBD2 (5 bases each). CDR3 size: 16 residues. Per germline, CDR1 PRHDT and CDR2 FYEKMQ (reference sequence). The CDR3 DNA sequence: TGTGCCAGCAGCCTACCGGGGACGAGCTCCTACGATGAGCAGTTCTTC. Its translation is CASSLPGTSSYDEQFF.

Comment on this clonotype: A far larger clone differs by one base, so this is likely a read error. The chain carries TRBV13 and TRBJ2-7; 7 bases agree with TRBD1. V trimming: 6 bases; J trimming: 5 bases; junction bases outside the gene matches: 7. CDR3 length equals 13 residues. CDR1 and CDR2 from the germline V gene are PRHDT and FYEKMQ (reference sequence). The CDR3 sequence: CASSTETGNEQYF. Written as DNA, the CDR3 is TGTGCCAGCAGTACCGAGACAGGGAACGAGCAGTACTTC.

Turning to this clonotype: This is likely an artifact of a read error, given a far larger clone one base away. J is TRBJ2-1 and V is TRBV5-3; either TRBD1 or TRBD2 may fit D (5 bases each). TRBV5-3 falls under the ORF class, with uncertain function. This CDR3 spans 15 amino acids. V was pared by 8 bases and J by 0 bases, with 15 bases between. The CDR3: CASSGYRSSYNEQFF. CDR3 DNA: TGTGCCAGCAGCGGATACAGGAGCTCCTACAATGAGCAGTTCTTC.

This clonotype was observed at least ten times. The chain joins TRBV5-1 to TRBJ1-3, with 7 positions matching TRBD1. Germline trimming cut 4 bases from V and 4 bases from J; bases unmatched to any gene: 5. The CDR3 extends over 14 amino acids. Germline V CDR1 and CDR2: SGHRS, YFSETQ. The CDR3 here is CASSEGTAGNTIYF. The CDR3 DNA follows: TGCGCCAGCAGCGAAGGGACAGCGGGAAACACCATATATTTT.